Following are 28 T cell receptor beta chains from one sample sequenced in a study of technical replicates of blood from four donors. The data were produced by immunoSEQ multiplex PCR, yet TCRdb's version contains in-frame clones alone and is incomplete. The table lists about 66,000 clones, around nine tenths of them singletons. The sequencing sample was made of PBMCs. The source is a human donor in good health. Some clones in this sample may be carry-over from other donors' samples.

The rearrangement joins TRBV27 to TRBJ2-3; 13 nucleotides align to TRBD2. V trimming: 5 bases; J trimming: 2 bases; junction bases outside the gene matches: 7. CDR3 length: 17 residues. Germline V lookup: CDR1 MNHEY, CDR2 SMNVEV (reference sequence). CDR3 sequence reads: CASSRRLAGGLTDTQYF. CDR3 sequence (DNA): TGTGCCAGCAGTCGCCGACTAGCGGGGGGTCTCACAGATACGCAGTATTTT.

The rearrangement links TRBV13 to TRBJ1-1; 8 nucleotides align to TRBD1. Germline-derived CDR1 and CDR2 are PRHDT and FYEKMQ (reference sequence). This CDR3 has 16 amino acids. Unmatched junction bases numbered 12, after V lost 5 bases and J lost 4 bases. The CDR3 DNA reads TGTGCCAGCAGCCCCGGGACAGGTGGACGTTTCACTGAAGCTTTCTTT. Protein product: CASSPGTGGRFTEAFF.

The V gene is TRBV2, the J gene TRBJ1-5; TRBD1 is a possible D gene (6 bases). The germline CDR1 and CDR2 sequences are SNHLY and FYNNEI. This CDR3 is 13 amino acids long. V was trimmed by 6 bases and J by 4 bases, leaving 10 bases between them. The DNA for the CDR3 is TGTGCCAGCAGCGGACAGCCTAATCAGCCCCAGCATTTT. It is translated as CASSGQPNQPQHF.

The chain joins TRBV7-9 to TRBJ1-1, with D possibly TRBD1 on 6 matching bases. Germline CDR1 and CDR2: SEHNR and FQNEAQ (reference sequence). The germline V and J ends were trimmed by 3 bases and 7 bases, with 9 bases remaining between them. The CDR3 runs 12 residues. CDR3 bases: TGTGCCAGCAGCTTTTCGACAGGTGAAGCTTTCTTT. Protein product: CASSFSTGEAFF.

This sequence joins TRBV5-1 and TRBJ2-5, with TRBD2 identical over 12 bases. Germline lookup yields CDR1 SGHRS and CDR2 YFSETQ. This CDR3 spans 19 amino acids. V was pared by 2 bases and J by 1 base, with 12 bases of the junction left unmatched. CDR3 residues: CASSFISLAGGPFQETQYF. In DNA, the CDR3 is TGCGCCAGCAGCTTCATTTCCCTAGCGGGGGGGCCGTTCCAAGAGACCCAGTACTTC.

V is TRBV7-2 and J is TRBJ2-1; 8 bases are shared with TRBD2. V trimming: 1 base; J trimming: 6 bases; junction bases outside the gene matches: 5. CDR1 and CDR2 (germline): SGHTA, FQGNSA. The CDR3 runs 15 residues. CDR3 in DNA: TGTGCCAGCAGCTTAGTTTACGGGACTAGCAATGAGCAGTTCTTC. Its translation is CASSLVYGTSNEQFF.

The chain's CDR3 is CASSLDFRVNYGYTF. CDR3 coding DNA: TGTGCCAGCAGCTTAGATTTCCGGGTTAACTATGGCTACACCTTC. The V and J genes are TRBV7-9 and TRBJ1-2, with D unclear. Deletions cut 1 base from V and 1 base from J, with 10 bases between. The CDR3 contains 15 residues. Germline V gives CDR1 SEHNR, CDR2 FQNEAQ (reference sequence).

The V and J genes are TRBV4-1 and TRBJ1-4; TRBD1 matches at 9 bases. The junction had 5 bases not matched to a gene; V was cut back by 6 bases and J by 0 bases. Germline V gene lookup returns CDR1 MGHRA and CDR2 YSYEKL. The CDR3 consists of 16 residues. The CDR3 reads CASRPTGGATNEKLFF. Written as DNA, the CDR3 is TGCGCCAGCAGGCCGACAGGGGGTGCAACTAATGAAAAACTGTTTTTT.

The gene calls are TRBV11-2 and TRBJ2-7; 9 nucleotides agree with TRBD1. Per the germline V gene, CDR1 is SGHAT and CDR2 is FQNNGV. The length of the CDR3 is 12 residues. The junction had 0 bases not matched to a gene; V was cut back by 4 bases and J by 5 bases. CDR3 nucleotides: TGTGCCAGCAGCTGGGACAGGGACGAGCAGTACTTC. Translating it yields CASSWDRDEQYF.

V is TRBV11-2 and J is TRBJ1-1; 7 positions match TRBD1. The CDR3 is made up of 13 amino acids. The germline V gene encodes CDR1 SGHAT and CDR2 FQNNGV. The J segment lost 8 bases and the V segment lost 0 bases, leaving 3 bases of the junction unmatched. This CDR3 reads CASSLDRGDEAFF. The CDR3 DNA follows: TGTGCCAGCAGCTTAGACAGGGGGGACGAAGCTTTCTTT. The full variable domain, with the rest looked up from reference TRBV11-2 and TRBJ1-1, is EAGVAQSPRYKIIEKRQSVAFWCNPISGHATLYWYQQILGQGPKLLIQFQNNGVVDDSQLPKDRFSAERLKGVDSTLKIQPAKLEDSAVYLCASSLDRGDEAFFGQGTRLTVV.

V gene TRBV13 combines with J gene TRBJ2-3; 9 positions agree with TRBD2. CDR1 and CDR2 from the germline V gene are PRHDT and FYEKMQ (reference sequence). CDR3 length equals 16 residues. Germline trimming cut 1 base from V and 6 bases from J; bases unmatched to any gene: 8. The CDR3 region is CASSLATREGRDTQYF. CDR3 in DNA: TGTGCCAGCAGCTTAGCCACGCGGGAGGGCCGGGATACGCAGTATTTT.

V is TRBV27 and J is TRBJ2-1; TRBD2 matches 7 bases. Looked up from germline, CDR1 is MNHEY and CDR2 is SMNVEV (reference sequence). The CDR3 has 16 residues. V shed 8 bases and J 5 bases; nucleotides not matched to a gene: 15. Here the CDR3 reads CASHPAGAGGNNEQFF. The CDR3 coding sequence is TGTGCCAGCCACCCCGCGGGAGCGGGCGGGAACAATGAGCAGTTCTTC.

The chain uses TRBV4-1 and TRBJ1-6, with TRBD1 as a possible D gene (6 bases). Germline lookup yields CDR1 MGHRA and CDR2 YSYEKL. The CDR3 consists of 14 residues. V was clipped by 4 bases and J by 7 bases, with 11 bases between them. CDR3 amino acids: CASSLDRFNSPLHF. CDR3 nucleotide sequence: TGCGCCAGCAGCCTTGACAGGTTCAATTCACCCCTCCACTTT.

The chain is built from TRBV11-2 and TRBJ1-4, with TRBD1 matching 8 bases. This CDR3 region has 15 residues. Germline CDR1 is SGHAT and CDR2 is FQNNGV. V was clipped by 6 bases and J by 5 bases; unmatched bases: 8. The DNA of the CDR3 is TGTGCCAGCAGACGAGCAGGGGGCCGAAATGAAAAACTGTTTTTT. It specifies CASRRAGGRNEKLFF.

V and J are TRBV5-1 and TRBJ2-5, with 8 bases identical to TRBD1. V shed 2 bases and J 2 bases; nucleotides not matched to a gene: 2. The V gene's germline CDR1 is SGHRS and CDR2 YFSETQ. There are 14 residues in the CDR3. The CDR3: CASSLQGVQETQYF. CDR3 bases: TGCGCCAGCAGCTTACAGGGGGTACAAGAGACCCAGTACTTC.

The chain links TRBV7-9 to TRBJ1-6; 9 bases agree with TRBD1. Germline CDR1 is SEHNR and CDR2 is FQNEAQ (reference sequence). V shed 1 base and J 11 bases; nucleotides not matched to a gene: 3. The CDR3 totals 14 residues. CDR3 in DNA: TGTGCCAGCAGCTTAGACAGGGGGCTCGCACCCCTCCACTTT. It encodes CASSLDRGLAPLHF.

The chain carries TRBV27 and TRBJ1-6, with D maybe TRBD1 (5 bases). The CDR3 contains 16 residues. Germline V gene sequence: CDR1 MNHEY, CDR2 SMNVEV (reference sequence). The V end was cut by 4 bases, the J end by 5 bases, with 15 bases between. The CDR3 spells CASSSGGGANNSPLHF. DNA for the CDR3: TGTGCCAGCAGTTCGGGGGGAGGGGCGAATAATTCACCCCTCCACTTT.

The V and J genes are TRBV6-1 and TRBJ2-7; TRBD2 aligns across 9 bases. The CDR3 extends over 15 amino acids. Looked up from germline, CDR1 is MNHNS and CDR2 is SASEGT. Trimming at V came to 6 bases and at J to 1 base, leaving 7 bases not matched to a gene. The CDR3 sequence is CASSLWLAGSYEQYF. CDR3 nucleotides: TGTGCCAGCAGCCTATGGCTAGCGGGATCCTACGAGCAGTACTTC.

In this sample, this clone turned up once. The chain combines TRBV6-1 with TRBJ2-1; 9 bases line up with TRBD2. The CDR3 loop spans 15 amino acids. The J segment lost 5 bases and the V segment lost 8 bases, leaving 10 bases of the junction unmatched. CDR1 and CDR2 (germline): MNHNS, SASEGT. For the CDR3, the DNA is TGTGCCAGCCGTCCCCTGGCTAGCGGGAACAATGAGCAGTTCTTC. Its protein is CASRPLASGNNEQFF.

As for this clone: At the DNA level, this CDR3 is encoded by other sequences in the same sample as well. The V gene is TRBV7-9, the J gene TRBJ2-3; D perhaps matches TRBD2 (5 bases). This CDR3 has 13 amino acids. Germline lookup yields CDR1 SEHNR and CDR2 FQNEAQ (reference sequence). The V and J ends lost 3 bases and 6 bases respectively, with 10 bases between them. For the CDR3, the DNA is TGTGCCAGCAGCTTGAGGCGAGGGGATACGCAGTATTTT. As protein: CASSLRRGDTQYF. The full variable domain, completed using reference TRBV7-9 and TRBJ2-3, is DTGVSQNPRHKITKRGQNVTFRCDPISEHNRLYWYRQTLGQGPEFLTYFQNEAQLEKSRLLSDRFSAERPKGSFSTLEIQRTEQGDSAMYLCASSLRRGDTQYFGPGTRLTVL.

V is TRBV10-3 and J is TRBJ1-2; 9 bases align to TRBD1. The CDR3 consists of 15 residues. Germline values: CDR1 ENHRY, CDR2 SYGVKD. The junction had 8 bases not matched to a gene; V was cut back by 3 bases and J by 6 bases. Here the CDR3 DNA reads TGTGCCATCAGTGACTATAACAGGGGGCAGAATGGCTACACCTTC. Encoded protein: CAISDYNRGQNGYTF.

This clone showed up just once. The V and J genes are TRBV27 and TRBJ2-7; TRBD1 aligns across 8 bases. J gave up 6 bases and V 5 bases, and 15 bases lay outside the gene matches. The CDR3 is made up of 16 amino acids. Germline CDR1 MNHEY, CDR2 SMNVEV (reference sequence). The DNA for the CDR3 is TGTGCCAGCAGTGGCGGGACAGGAGTGCGAGTGGGCGAGCAGTACTTC. Translation: CASSGGTGVRVGEQYF.

The rearrangement uses TRBV10-3 and TRBJ2-2, with 14 nucleotides matching TRBD2. J was trimmed by 7 bases and V by 6 bases; bases with no gene match: 7. Per germline, CDR1 ENHRY and CDR2 SYGVKD. This CDR3 spans 16 amino acids. CDR3 nucleotide sequence: TGTGCCATCAGGACGACTAGCGGGAGGGTGCACGGGGAGCTGTTTTTT. Translating gives CAIRTTSGRVHGELFF.

V is TRBV11-3 and J is TRBJ1-4, with TRBD1 matching 8 bases. The CDR3 has 15 amino acids. J gave up 5 bases and V 6 bases, and 8 bases lay outside the gene matches. Germline CDR1 reads SGHNT; CDR2 reads YENEEA. For the CDR3, the DNA is TGTGCCAGCAGGTTACACAGGGGGGGAAATGAAAAACTGTTTTTT. This encodes CASRLHRGGNEKLFF. The whole variable domain, remainder taken from reference TRBV11-3 and TRBJ1-4, is EAGVVQSPRYKIIEKKQPVAFWCNPISGHNTLYWYLQNLGQGPELLIRYENEEAVDDSQLPKDRFSAERLKGVDSTLKIQPAELGDSAVYLCASRLHRGGNEKLFFGSGTQLSVL.

The rearrangement links TRBV19 to TRBJ2-1; 12 bases are shared with TRBD2. The CDR3 spans 19 residues. V lost 0 bases and J lost 9; bases outside the gene matches: 15. Germline assignment: CDR1 LNHDA and CDR2 SQIVND (reference sequence). This CDR3 is CASSIEGPPSGGDIGEQFF. The CDR3 DNA reads TGTGCCAGTAGTATAGAGGGTCCCCCTAGCGGGGGGGATATTGGTGAGCAGTTCTTC.

V and J are TRBV20-1 and TRBJ2-5; no definite D call. The CDR3 runs 10 residues. Germline CDR1 DFQATT, CDR2 SNEGSKA (reference sequence). Trimming shortened V by 6 bases and J by 2 bases, and 4 bases separated the two germline ends. CDR3 nucleotides: TGCAGTGCACTGCAAGAGACCCAGTACTTC. Protein product: CSALQETQYF.

V is TRBV15 and J is TRBJ1-2; D unresolved. CDR3 length equals 12 residues. Germline values: CDR1 LNHNV, CDR2 YYDKDF (reference sequence). V was shortened by 3 bases and J by 5 bases, with 7 bases between the two germline ends. CDR3 nucleotides: TGTGCCACCAGCAGGAACGGGTATGGCTACACCTTC. Translated: CATSRNGYGYTF.

The rearrangement joins TRBV6-6 to TRBJ1-1; a weak D match, TRBD1 (5 bases). Germline V CDR1 and CDR2: MNHNY, SVGAGI (reference sequence). Trimming took 4 bases from V and 2 from J, leaving 14 bases between them. CDR3 length: 15 amino acids. CDR3 nucleotide sequence: TGTGCCAGCAGTTCCCAGGGCCGCAAAAACACTGAAGCTTTCTTT. Translation: CASSSQGRKNTEAFF.